The clone carrying this T cell receptor beta chain has just a few counts. As the sequencing template, cDNA was produced by extracting RNA and reverse transcribing it. The table came from immunoSEQ multiplex PCR; TCRdb's copy has only in-frame clones and leaves some out. The data contain 150,000 to 200,000 clones, 55% of them singletons. These data come from a study of CD8+ T cells in alopecia areata. V lost 3 bases and J lost 5; bases outside the gene matches: 12. The germline CDR1 and CDR2 sequences are LNHNV and YYDKDF (reference sequence). CDR3 length equals 17 residues. V gene TRBV15 combines with J gene TRBJ2-2; 7 nucleotides line up with TRBD1. The receptor was isolated from a human donor in good health. Material for sequencing was CD4+ T cells sorted from blood. CDR3 sequence (DNA): TGTGCCACCAGCAGGGACCCTCAGGGGGTCAATACCGGGGAGCTGTTTTTT. Translated, it gives CATSRDPQGVNTGELFF.